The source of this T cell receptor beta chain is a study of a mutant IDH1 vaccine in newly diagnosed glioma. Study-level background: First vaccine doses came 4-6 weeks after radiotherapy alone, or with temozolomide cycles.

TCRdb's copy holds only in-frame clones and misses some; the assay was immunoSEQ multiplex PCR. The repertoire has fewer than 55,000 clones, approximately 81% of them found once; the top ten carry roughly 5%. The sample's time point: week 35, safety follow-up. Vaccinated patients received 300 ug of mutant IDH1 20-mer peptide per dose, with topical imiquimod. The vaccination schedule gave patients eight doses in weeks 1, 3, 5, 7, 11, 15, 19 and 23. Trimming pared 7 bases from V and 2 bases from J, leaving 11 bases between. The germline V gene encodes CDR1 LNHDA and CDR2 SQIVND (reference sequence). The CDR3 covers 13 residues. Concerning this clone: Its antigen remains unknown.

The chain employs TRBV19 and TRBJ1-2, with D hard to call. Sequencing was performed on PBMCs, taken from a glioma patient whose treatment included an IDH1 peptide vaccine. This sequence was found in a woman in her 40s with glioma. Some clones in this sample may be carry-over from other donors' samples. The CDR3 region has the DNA TGTGCCAGTACCCCGGTGGGGAACTATGGCTACACCTTC. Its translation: CASTPVGNYGYTF.